This T cell receptor (beta chain) was sequenced for a study of early T cells in non-severe SARS-CoV-2 infection. Overall study: Sequenced bulk RNA came from whole blood that was unsorted, and chains were unpaired. Whole-study results and caveats: VDJdb-based matching was biased toward anti-spike CD8 responses and missed private and CD4 specificities.

A note on this clonotype: Antigen unknown.

The V end lost 2 bases, the J end lost 10 bases, and 17 bases lay between the germline ends. CDR3 size: 15 residues. Looked up from germline, CDR1 is MGHDK and CDR2 is SYGVNS. Individually, cDNA molecules had unique molecular identifiers attached to them. TCRdb recomputed calls from the 5' RACE reads with MiXCR, one row per CDR3 protein. The data hold 35,000 to 40,000 distinct CDR3 sequences, with about 9.3% observed a single time. This clonotype was sampled from an adult who was a healthcare worker with PCR-confirmed SARS-CoV-2 infection or an uninfected control (not recorded which). The sequenced sample consisted of whole blood. V gene TRBV25-1 combines with J gene TRBJ1-4, with D perhaps matching TRBD1 (6 bases). Here the CDR3 DNA reads TGTGCCAGCAGTGAAACAGGGATCGCCCCCCGAAAACTGTTTTTT. Translated: CASSETGIAPRKLFF.